Listed below are T cell receptor beta chains from one sample, sequenced in a study of cytomegalovirus exposure and HLA in healthy donors. Assay used: immunoSEQ multiplex PCR; TCRdb lists only in-frame clones, some missing. The repertoire holds 110,000 to 150,000 clones, with 75% to 85% as singletons. Sequenced: PBMCs. The receptor source for this set is a woman aged 18 to 35 in good health and CMV-seropositive. The CDR3 runs from the conserved cysteine through the conserved F or W. A D gene is named only where the DNA matches it firmly. Clone size is stated in some rows and not others, as once, few, many or a class when expanded.

.	TRBV6-6	TRBJ1-1	.	TGTGCCAGCAGTAGAGACGTGGGGGGGGAAGCTTTCTTT	CASSRDVGGEAFF
.	TRBV9	TRBJ1-2	.	TGTGCCAGCAGCGTAGGGCAGGTTATGGGCTACACCTTC	CASSVGQVMGYTF
TRBD2	TRBV6-4	TRBJ2-3	.	TGTGCCAGCAGCCGGGGGGGCAGCTCAGATACGCAGTATTTT	CASSRGGSSDTQYF
.	TRBV7-2	TRBJ2-2	.	TGTGCCAGCAGCTTCGTCACCGGGGAGCTGTTTTTT	CASSFVTGELFF
.	TRBV9	TRBJ2-2	.	TGTGCCAGCAGCGTAGATAACAGCCCGAACACCGGGGAGCTGTTTTTT	CASSVDNSPNTGELFF
TRBD1	TRBV5-6	TRBJ1-3	.	TGTGCCAGCAGCGAATTTGCTGGGACAGGGTTGGGCACCATATATTTT	CASSEFAGTGLGTIYF
TRBD2	TRBV7-2	TRBJ2-1	.	TGTGCCAGCAGCTTAGCCCTAGCGGACCCCAGACGTAATGAGCAGTTCTTC	CASSLALADPRRNEQFF
.	TRBV7-2	TRBJ1-5	.	TGTGCCAGCAGCTTAGTCCCTCCGGGTTTGGGCAATCAGCCCCAGCATTTT	CASSLVPPGLGNQPQHF
.	TRBV30	TRBJ1-5	few	TGTGCCTGGGGGACGGGGGAGAATCAGCCCCAGCATTTT	CAWGTGENQPQHF
.	TRBV4-1	TRBJ1-1	.	TGCGCCAGCAGCCAGGACAGCTCAGGGGTCACTGAAGCTTTCTTT	CASSQDSSGVTEAFF
TRBD2	TRBV19	TRBJ2-2	.	TGTGCCAGTAGTATGCCTGGACTAGCGGGGGGGAGGACCGGGGAGCTGTTTTTT	CASSMPGLAGGRTGELFF
.	TRBV19	TRBJ2-4	.	TGTGCCAGTAGTCCCCTAACAGACCGCTTAGCCAAAAACATTCAGTACTTC	CASSPLTDRLAKNIQYF
TRBD1	TRBV7-2	TRBJ1-2	.	TGTGCCAGCAGCTTAGAGGTCGGGACAGTCTATGGCTACACCTTC	CASSLEVGTVYGYTF
TRBD1	TRBV5-6	TRBJ1-2	few	TGTGCCAGCAGCTTTCCGGGACAGGGTCACTATGGCTACACCTTC	CASSFPGQGHYGYTF
TRBD1	TRBV7-2	TRBJ2-7	few	TGTGCCAGCAGCTTCTTAACAGGGGGCGAGCAGTACTTC	CASSFLTGGEQYF
TRBD2	TRBV6-4	TRBJ2-3	.	TGTGCCAGCAGTGAGTCAGGGACTATAGATACGCAGTATTTT	CASSESGTIDTQYF
TRBD1	TRBV5-1	TRBJ1-1	once	TGCGCCAGCAGCTTGGTAGGGGGCGTCATTGTGAACACTGAAGCTTTCTTT	CASSLVGGVIVNTEAFF
TRBD1	TRBV25-1	TRBJ2-5	once	TGTGCCAGCAGCATCCGGACAGGGCAAGAGACCCAGTACTTC	CASSIRTGQETQYF
.	TRBV11-2	TRBJ1-1	once	TGTGCCAGCAGCTTAGAATACAACGAAGCTTTCTTT	CASSLEYNEAFF
TRBD2	TRBV5-4	TRBJ2-1	.	TGTGCCAGCAGCTCCGGGACTAGGGCCTACAATGAGCAGTTCTTC	CASSSGTRAYNEQFF
.	TRBV5-1	TRBJ1-2	once	TGCGCCAGCAGCTTGGTCCCGCCAGGGTTGGATGGCTACACCTTC	CASSLVPPGLDGYTF
TRBD1	TRBV7-6	TRBJ2-7	few	TGTGCCAGCAGCGTGACAGGGGGTGACTACGAGCAGTACTTC	CASSVTGGDYEQYF
TRBD1	TRBV4-3	TRBJ1-2	.	TGCGCCAGCAGCCAAGATGGGCAGGGGGCGGTTGGCTACACCTTC	CASSQDGQGAVGYTF
TRBD2	TRBV7-9	TRBJ2-7	few	TGTGCCAGCAGCCGAAGCGGGGGGGCGGGAGAGCAGTACTTC	CASSRSGGAGEQYF
.	TRBV11-2	TRBJ2-2	.	TGTGCCAGCAGCTTATACACCGGCAGGGCGAACACCGGGGAGCTGTTTTTT	CASSLYTGRANTGELFF
.	TRBV18	TRBJ1-2	few	TGTGCCAGCTCACCCGAAACCCGGGGGAGCGGCTACACCTTC	CASSPETRGSGYTF
.	TRBV27	TRBJ1-5	.	TGTGCCAGCAGTGCTCGGGTCCTCAATCAGCCCCAGCATTTT	CASSARVLNQPQHF
.	TRBV5-6	TRBJ2-1	.	TGTGCCAGCAGCTTGACTGGGGGGAATTACAATGAGCAGTTCTTC	CASSLTGGNYNEQFF
.	TRBV5-8	TRBJ2-5	.	TGTGCCAGCAGCTTGGGGGGCGTTGTTGGGCGAGAGACCCAGTACTTC	CASSLGGVVGRETQYF
.	TRBV29-1	TRBJ2-1	.	TGCAGCGTTGGCCAGGGGCCGGGTGAGCAGTTCTTC	CSVGQGPGEQFF
.	TRBV7-8	TRBJ1-3	.	TGTGCCAGCAGTTCAGGGTCTTTGGGGGGAAACACCATATATTTT	CASSSGSLGGNTIYF
.	TRBV7-6	TRBJ1-5	.	TGTGCCAGCAGCCCACAGACCGGGGGTCAGCCCCAGCATTTT	CASSPQTGGQPQHF
.	TRBV25-1	TRBJ1-1	.	TGTGCCAGCAGTGAATTAGGCGGGGAACCCTTGAACACTGAAGCTTTCTTT	CASSELGGEPLNTEAFF
.	TRBV19	TRBJ1-6	.	TGTGCCAGTAGTATAAAGGGGAATGAGACACCCCTCCACTTT	CASSIKGNETPLHF
TRBD1	TRBV10-2	TRBJ1-5	.	TGCGCCAGCAGTTTGACAGGGAATAATCAGCCCCAGCATTTT	CASSLTGNNQPQHF
.	TRBV7-9	TRBJ2-1	.	TGTGCCAGCAGCTCATACACAAATTATTTAACCAAATACAATGAGCAGTTCTTC	CASSSYTNYLTKYNEQFF
.	TRBV6-4	TRBJ2-1	few	TGTGCCAGCAGTGACTCCGCGGGGGCGGGGAATGAGCAGTTCTTC	CASSDSAGAGNEQFF
.	TRBV27	TRBJ2-7	few	TGTGCCAGCAGTTTGGACTGGGCCTACGAGCAGTACTTC	CASSLDWAYEQYF
TRBD1	TRBV19	TRBJ1-5	.	TGTGCCAGTAGTATCCGGGGACAGCCCAATCAGCCCCAGCATTTT	CASSIRGQPNQPQHF
TRBD1	TRBV30	TRBJ1-2	.	TGTGCCTGTAGACAGGGAAGCAGCTATGGCTACACCTTC	CACRQGSSYGYTF
TRBD1	TRBV5-4	TRBJ1-2	.	TGTGCCAGCAGCTTGCAGGGGGCCCCCCATGGCTACACCTTC	CASSLQGAPHGYTF
.	TRBV19	TRBJ2-1	once	TGTGCCAGTAGTATCGGCGGGCATAGCTACAATGAGCAGTTCTTC	CASSIGGHSYNEQFF
.	TRBV28	TRBJ1-2	.	TGTGCCAGCAGTTTTGAGGTATACGGCTACACCTTC	CASSFEVYGYTF
.	TRBV5-5	TRBJ2-2	.	TGTGCCAGCAGCTTTACCGCGACAAACACCGGGGAGCTGTTTTTT	CASSFTATNTGELFF
TRBD1	TRBV10-2	TRBJ2-7	.	TGCGCCAGCAAGAGGGGGACAGGGGGCAGTTTCGCCTACGAGCAGTACTTC	CASKRGTGGSFAYEQYF
TRBD1	TRBV7-8	TRBJ1-5	once	TGTGCCAGCAGCTTAGGGGACAGGGCAGGACAGCCCCAGCATTTT	CASSLGDRAGQPQHF
TRBD2	TRBV5-1	TRBJ2-1	once	TGCGCCAGCAGCAAGACTAGCGGGGGGACAACCCCCTACAATGAGCAGTTCTTC	CASSKTSGGTTPYNEQFF
.	TRBV19	TRBJ2-2	.	TGTGCCAGTAGTATAAGGGGCACCGGGGAGCTGTTTTTT	CASSIRGTGELFF
.	TRBV10-3	TRBJ2-1	.	TGTGCCATCAGTGAGTCTTGGCTAGCCGGACAGTTCTTC	CAISESWLAGQFF
.	TRBV29-1	TRBJ2-3	.	TGCAGCGTCGGAAGGGGGAGGGGAGATACGCAGTATTTT	CSVGRGRGDTQYF
TRBD1	TRBV7-6	TRBJ2-7	once	TGTGCCAGCAGCTTAACAGGGGCCGGTGAGCAGTACTTC	CASSLTGAGEQYF
TRBD2	TRBV4-3	TRBJ2-1	.	TGCGCCAGCAGCCAGGCCGGGACTAGCGGATACAATGAGCAGTTCTTC	CASSQAGTSGYNEQFF
.	TRBV6-5	TRBJ1-4	.	TGTGCCAGCAGTTATGTGCCGGGGAGTGAAAAACTGTTTTTT	CASSYVPGSEKLFF
TRBD1	TRBV7-9	TRBJ1-2	.	TGTGCCAGCAGCTCACGGGACAGGGTTAATGTTGGCTACACCTTC	CASSSRDRVNVGYTF
.	TRBV27	TRBJ2-2	few	TGTGCCAGCGCCTATAACACCGGGGAGCTGTTTTTT	CASAYNTGELFF
TRBD2	TRBV6-9	TRBJ2-3	.	TGTGCCAGCAGTAAATTTAGGGCGGTAGCGGGGGACGCAGATACGCAGTATTTT	CASSKFRAVAGDADTQYF
.	TRBV30	TRBJ1-2	.	TGTGCCTGGAGTGTACGTCTCCGGGACACTCCTAACTATGGCTACACCTTC	CAWSVRLRDTPNYGYTF